This record looks at one T cell receptor beta chain sequence and its context. This entry is derived from a study of blood T cell repertoires in COVID-19. Study as a whole: PBMCs, B-cell-depleted T cells, or T cells provided the cDNA or gDNA that made up the material.

Clones were sequenced by immunoSEQ multiplex PCR, and TCRdb holds only the in-frame ones, with some missing. The sample records under 200,000 clones, about 85% being singletons. The receptor was derived from a woman between 70 and 85 years old with COVID-19, enrolled during active disease. Sequencing input: peripheral blood.

CDR3 sequence: CASSEGTGGFNGYTF. As DNA, the CDR3 is TGTGCCAGCAGCGAGGGGACAGGGGGCTTCAATGGCTACACCTTC. The chain is built from TRBV9 and TRBJ1-2, with 12 bases matching TRBD1. Germline V gives CDR1 SGDLS, CDR2 YYNGEE. V trimming: 3 bases; J trimming: 6 bases; junction bases outside the gene matches: 6. This CDR3 region has 15 residues.